Listed here is a single TCR beta chain. Its antigen is unidentified. The data were obtained in a study of cytomegalovirus exposure and HLA in healthy donors. The PCR used 60 Vbeta and 13 Jbeta primers. Clones were sequenced by immunoSEQ multiplex PCR, and TCRdb holds only the in-frame ones, with some missing. The listing contains 150,000 or so clones. Germline V gene sequence: CDR1 SGHAT, CDR2 FQNNGV. The CDR3 consists of 14 residues. Trimming took off 0 bases at V and 3 bases at J, with 9 bases between the two ends. Notes on the study in general: A later analysis reported that several of the most significant clusters appeared to be linked to common viral pathogens, among them Epstein-Barr virus. CMV serostatus was the only immune exposure information that was available.

V usage is TRBV11-2 and J usage is TRBJ2-7; D possibly corresponds to TRBD2 (5 bases). The source is a man in his late teens or twenties in good health and CMV-seronegative. The sequenced sample consisted of PBMCs. CDR3 region: CASSLDRGIYEQYF. In nucleotides, the CDR3 is TGTGCCAGCAGCTTAGATCGAGGGATCTACGAGCAGTACTTC.